The rows below give T cell receptor beta chains drawn from one sample of a study of vaccination and CD4 T cells after COVID-19. TCRdb recomputed calls from the PCR reads with MiXCR, one row per CDR3 protein. The sample yields approximately 12,000 distinct CDR3 sequences, about 50% seen once. Which antigens these TCRs recognize remains unknown. Sequencing was performed on CD4+ T cells from blood, cultured in vitro. The receptors here all came from a human donor who had recovered from COVID-19. Each CDR3 is given with its conserved first and last residue. D genes are given only for firm matches. A clone size is listed for some rows: how often the clone was seen (once, few, many), or a class if it is expanded.

clone size	J gene	V gene	D gene	CDR3 protein	CDR3 DNA
-	TRBJ1-1	TRBV5-1	-	CASSLKNLDEGTEAFF	TGCGCCAGCAGCCTGAAGAATTTAGATGAGGGCACTGAAGCTTTCTTT
few	TRBJ2-1	TRBV20-1	TRBD2	CSAPPLAGALDEQFF	TGCAGTGCTCCCCCTCTAGCGGGAGCCTTAGATGAGCAGTTCTTC
few	TRBJ2-3	TRBV7-7	TRBD1	CASSPGQASTDTQYF	TGTGCCAGCAGCCCGGGACAGGCTAGCACAGATACGCAGTATTTT
-	TRBJ2-5	TRBV20-1	TRBD2	CSAEGGAGAETQYF	TGCAGTGCCGAGGGGGGAGCGGGAGCCGAGACCCAGTACTTC
-	TRBJ2-1	TRBV10-2	TRBD2	CATISAGSSYNEQFF	TGCGCCACCATCTCAGCGGGGAGCTCCTACAATGAGCAGTTCTTC
few	TRBJ2-1	TRBV5-4	TRBD2	CASSPGLAGVDEQFF	TGTGCCAGCAGCCCGGGACTAGCGGGAGTAGATGAGCAGTTCTTC
few	TRBJ2-5	TRBV20-1	-	CSARGRTETQYF	TGCAGTGCTAGGGGGAGAACGGAGACCCAGTACTTC
-	TRBJ2-1	TRBV27	TRBD2	CASTRLAGGSIEQFF	TGTGCCAGCACCCGACTAGCGGGAGGTTCAATTGAGCAGTTCTTC
-	TRBJ1-5	TRBV2	-	CASSDKNRNQPQHF	TGTGCCAGCAGTGACAAGAATCGCAATCAGCCCCAGCATTTT
-	TRBJ1-6	TRBV5-6	-	CASMRYSYNSPLHF	TGTGCCAGCATGAGGTATTCCTATAATTCACCCCTCCACTTT
-	TRBJ1-3	TRBV30	-	CAWSRVLGNTIYF	TGTGCCTGGAGTAGGGTGCTCGGAAACACCATATATTTT
-	TRBJ1-5	TRBV4-1	-	CASSQFGGQYSNQPQHF	TGCGCCAGCAGCCAATTCGGCGGCCAGTATAGCAATCAGCCCCAGCATTTT
-	TRBJ1-5	TRBV30	TRBD1	CAWGQGIGQPQHF	TGTGCCTGGGGACAGGGGATAGGACAGCCCCAGCATTTT
-	TRBJ2-3	TRBV19	TRBD1	CASSIDRQGVQYF	TGTGCCAGTAGTATAGACCGACAGGGAGTGCAGTATTTT
-	TRBJ2-5	TRBV20-1	TRBD1	CSASQGAALETQYF	TGCAGTGCTAGCCAGGGGGCCGCCTTAGAGACCCAGTACTTC
-	TRBJ2-6	TRBV6-5	-	CASSYGASGANVLTF	TGTGCCAGCAGTTACGGAGCCTCTGGGGCCAACGTCCTGACTTTC
few	TRBJ1-1	TRBV6-1	-	CASSEASNTEAFF	TGTGCCAGCAGTGAAGCAAGCAACACTGAAGCTTTCTTT
-	TRBJ1-5	TRBV28	-	CASSFGVREQPQHF	TGTGCCAGCAGTTTTGGGGTACGGGAACAGCCCCAGCATTTT
-	TRBJ2-1	TRBV20-1	TRBD2	CSARGRYLAEPYNEQFF	TGCAGTGCTAGAGGTAGATACCTAGCGGAGCCTTACAATGAGCAGTTCTTC
-	TRBJ2-5	TRBV19	-	CASSKGGETQYF	TGTGCCAGTAGTAAAGGCGGGGAGACCCAGTACTTC
-	TRBJ2-3	TRBV4-3	-	CASNAAGGDGRASTDTQYF	TGCGCCAGCAACGCAGCAGGGGGCGACGGGAGGGCTAGCACAGATACGCAGTATTTT
few	TRBJ2-4	TRBV24-1	-	CATSDLTRETKNIQYF	TGTGCCACCAGTGATTTGACCAGGGAAACCAAAAACATTCAGTACTTC
-	TRBJ1-4	TRBV7-9	-	CASSGDNSNEKLFF	TGTGCCAGCAGCGGGGACAATTCTAATGAAAAACTGTTTTTT
-	TRBJ2-3	TRBV10-3	-	CAIATDTQYF	TGTGCCATCGCCACAGATACGCAGTATTTT
few	TRBJ2-5	TRBV11-3	-	CASSLAWRETQYF	TGTGCCAGCAGCTTAGCATGGAGGGAGACCCAGTACTTC
few	TRBJ2-5	TRBV20-1	TRBD2	CSGISGGGETQYF	TGCAGTGGGATAAGCGGGGGGGGAGAGACCCAGTACTTC
-	TRBJ2-5	TRBV18	-	CASSPQETQYF	TGTGCCAGCTCACCACAAGAGACCCAGTACTTC
few	TRBJ2-7	TRBV7-9	-	CASSPNINEYEQYF	TGTGCCAGCAGTCCCAACATTAATGAGTACGAGCAGTACTTC
-	TRBJ2-7	TRBV20-1	TRBD2	CSARTSGGYSYEQYF	TGCAGTGCTAGAACTAGCGGGGGGTACTCCTACGAGCAGTACTTC
few	TRBJ1-1	TRBV7-9	-	CASSALGGRRTEAFF	TGTGCCAGCAGCGCCCTGGGGGGGCGACGCACTGAAGCTTTCTTT
-	TRBJ2-1	TRBV24-1	-	CATSDSSRPYNEQFF	TGTGCCACCAGTGATAGTTCTAGGCCCTACAATGAGCAGTTCTTC
-	TRBJ2-3	TRBV7-3	TRBD2	CASSLLSGGGTDTQYF	TGTGCCAGCAGCTTACTTTCGGGAGGGGGCACAGATACGCAGTATTTT
-	TRBJ2-7	TRBV7-9	TRBD1	CASSRRTGDYEQYF	TGTGCCAGCAGCCGAAGAACAGGGGACTACGAGCAGTACTTC
few	TRBJ1-6	TRBV28	TRBD1	CASSRTGGLSPLHF	TGTGCCAGCAGTCGGACAGGGGGCTTATCACCCCTCCACTTT
-	TRBJ1-2	TRBV28	-	CASTDWGAGYGYTF	TGTGCCAGCACCGATTGGGGGGCCGGGTATGGCTACACCTTC
-	TRBJ1-5	TRBV19	-	CASSISFGGARQPQHF	TGTGCCAGTAGTATAAGTTTCGGCGGGGCGCGACAGCCCCAGCATTTT
few	TRBJ2-7	TRBV7-2	TRBD2	CASSSPSGRSREQYF	TGTGCCAGCAGCTCACCTAGCGGGAGGAGCAGGGAGCAGTACTTC
-	TRBJ2-1	TRBV6-5	-	CASSYDRNEQFF	TGTGCCAGCAGCTACGATAGGAATGAGCAGTTCTTC
-	TRBJ2-1	TRBV24-1	-	CATSDLRGGNEGEQFF	TGTGCCACCAGTGATTTACGTGGGGGGAATGAAGGTGAGCAGTTCTTC
few	TRBJ1-2	TRBV6-1	-	CASSVQGPGGYTF	TGTGCCAGCAGTGTGCAGGGGCCGGGCGGCTACACCTTC